This T cell receptor (beta chain) was recorded in a study of T cells expressing NK-cell markers. Points from the study as a whole: Of the CD8+ T cell pool in roughly six donors, about 1.0-8% was accounted for by dominant NKG2C+ clonotypes.

The CDR3 runs 13 residues. Germline V lookup: CDR1 SGHRS, CDR2 YFSETQ. About this clonotype itself: No antigen is known for it.

TCRdb re-called the 5' RACE reads and shows each CDR3 protein once, DNA omitted. The sample is made up of about 370,000 distinct CDR3 sequences, and the top ten hold about 10% of it. V usage is TRBV5-1 and J usage is TRBJ2-1. Specimen: blood T cells: a sorted CD56 or NKG2C T cell subset, CD4+ or CD8+ T cells, or bulk PBMC T cells (not recorded which). This TCR came from a woman between 50 and 59 years old in good health. The CDR3: CASSLVSRSEQFF.